Below are 2 T cell receptor beta chains sequenced from a single sample in a study of T cells after somatic rescue of genetic block. The assay was immunoSEQ multiplex PCR, and TCRdb's table has in-frame clones only and misses some. The top ten clones hold approximately 1.4% of a sample with 95,000 to 120,000 clones, approximately 90% of them seen once. The sample was peripheral blood mononuclear cells (PBMCs). The receptors stem from a woman aged 18-29 years.

This rearrangement joins TRBV25-1 to TRBJ2-2; TRBD2 agrees at 7 bases. The junction had 3 bases not matched to a gene; V was cut back by 7 bases and J by 4 bases. CDR3 length: 13 residues. Germline assignment: CDR1 MGHDK and CDR2 SYGVNS. CDR3 DNA sequence: TGTGCCAGCAAAGGGGAGGGCACCGGGGAGCTGTTTTTT. Translation: CASKGEGTGELFF. Full variable domain (missing parts from reference TRBV25-1 and TRBJ2-2): EADIYQTPRYLVIGTGKKITLECSQTMGHDKMYWYQQDPGMELHLIHYSYGVNSTEKGDLSSESTVSRIRTEHFPLTLESARPSHTSQYLCASKGEGTGELFFGEGSRLTVL.

The rearrangement joins TRBV19 to TRBJ2-1, with 8 bases lining up with TRBD2. The CDR3 has 15 residues. Germline lookup yields CDR1 LNHDA and CDR2 SQIVND (reference sequence). Trimming at V came to 7 bases and at J to 9 bases, leaving 14 bases not matched to a gene. The CDR3 DNA sequence: TGTGCCAGTACCCCGGAGGCAGCGGGGGTGGGTGAGCAGTTCTTC. Protein: CASTPEAAGVGEQFF.